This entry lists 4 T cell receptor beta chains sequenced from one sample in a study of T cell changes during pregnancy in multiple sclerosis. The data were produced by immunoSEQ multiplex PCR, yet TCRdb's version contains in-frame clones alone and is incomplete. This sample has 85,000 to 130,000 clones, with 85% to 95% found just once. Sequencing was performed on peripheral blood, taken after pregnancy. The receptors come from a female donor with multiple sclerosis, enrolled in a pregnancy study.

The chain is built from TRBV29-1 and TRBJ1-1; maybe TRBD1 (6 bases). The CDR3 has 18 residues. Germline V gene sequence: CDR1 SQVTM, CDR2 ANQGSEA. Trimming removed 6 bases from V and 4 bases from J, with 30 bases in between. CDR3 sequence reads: CSVRNVGRRGMRSTEAFF. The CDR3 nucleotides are TGCAGCGTCCGGAATGTGGGGCGCAGGGGAATGAGAAGCACTGAAGCTTTCTTT.

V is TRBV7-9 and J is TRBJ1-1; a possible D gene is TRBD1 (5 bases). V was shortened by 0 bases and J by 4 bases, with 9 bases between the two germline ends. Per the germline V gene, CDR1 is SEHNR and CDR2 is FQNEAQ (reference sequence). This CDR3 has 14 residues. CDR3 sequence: CASSLAGQGTEAFF. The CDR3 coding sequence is TGTGCCAGCAGCTTAGCCGGGCAGGGCACTGAAGCTTTCTTT.

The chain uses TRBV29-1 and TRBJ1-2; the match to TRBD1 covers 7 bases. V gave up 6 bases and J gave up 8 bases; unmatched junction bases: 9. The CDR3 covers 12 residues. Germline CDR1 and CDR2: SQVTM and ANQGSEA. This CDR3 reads CSVAGTVDGYTF. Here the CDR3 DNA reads TGCAGCGTCGCGGGGACAGTTGACGGCTACACCTTC.

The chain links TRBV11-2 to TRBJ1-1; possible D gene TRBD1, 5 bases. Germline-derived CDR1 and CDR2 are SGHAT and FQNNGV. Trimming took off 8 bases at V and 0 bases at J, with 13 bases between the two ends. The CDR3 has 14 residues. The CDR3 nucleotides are TGTGCCAGCTCAGGGAATGGAGTGAACACTGAAGCTTTCTTT. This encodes CASSGNGVNTEAFF.